What follows describes a single T cell receptor beta chain. This sample stems from a study of early T cells in non-severe SARS-CoV-2 infection. The wider study: Alpha and beta chains were unpaired, from unsorted whole-blood bulk RNA.

Unique molecular identifiers were attached to individual cDNA molecules. TCRdb reprocessed the 5' RACE reads via MiXCR and lists one record per CDR3 protein. The sample comprises tens of thousands of distinct CDR3 sequences, under 15% of which are singletons, and approximately 9.1% rests with the top ten. The sequencing used whole blood, collected at baseline. The TCR sequence derives from an adult who was a healthcare worker with PCR-confirmed SARS-CoV-2 infection or an uninfected control (not recorded which).

The CDR3 loop is CAISSEGDTQYF. As DNA, the CDR3 is TGTGCCATCAGTTCGGAGGGGGATACGCAGTATTTT. This chain connects TRBV10-3 to TRBJ2-3, with a tentative D call TRBD2 (6 bases). The germline V gene encodes CDR1 ENHRY and CDR2 SYGVKD. The V and J ends lost 5 bases and 6 bases respectively, with 9 bases between them. The CDR3 totals 12 residues.